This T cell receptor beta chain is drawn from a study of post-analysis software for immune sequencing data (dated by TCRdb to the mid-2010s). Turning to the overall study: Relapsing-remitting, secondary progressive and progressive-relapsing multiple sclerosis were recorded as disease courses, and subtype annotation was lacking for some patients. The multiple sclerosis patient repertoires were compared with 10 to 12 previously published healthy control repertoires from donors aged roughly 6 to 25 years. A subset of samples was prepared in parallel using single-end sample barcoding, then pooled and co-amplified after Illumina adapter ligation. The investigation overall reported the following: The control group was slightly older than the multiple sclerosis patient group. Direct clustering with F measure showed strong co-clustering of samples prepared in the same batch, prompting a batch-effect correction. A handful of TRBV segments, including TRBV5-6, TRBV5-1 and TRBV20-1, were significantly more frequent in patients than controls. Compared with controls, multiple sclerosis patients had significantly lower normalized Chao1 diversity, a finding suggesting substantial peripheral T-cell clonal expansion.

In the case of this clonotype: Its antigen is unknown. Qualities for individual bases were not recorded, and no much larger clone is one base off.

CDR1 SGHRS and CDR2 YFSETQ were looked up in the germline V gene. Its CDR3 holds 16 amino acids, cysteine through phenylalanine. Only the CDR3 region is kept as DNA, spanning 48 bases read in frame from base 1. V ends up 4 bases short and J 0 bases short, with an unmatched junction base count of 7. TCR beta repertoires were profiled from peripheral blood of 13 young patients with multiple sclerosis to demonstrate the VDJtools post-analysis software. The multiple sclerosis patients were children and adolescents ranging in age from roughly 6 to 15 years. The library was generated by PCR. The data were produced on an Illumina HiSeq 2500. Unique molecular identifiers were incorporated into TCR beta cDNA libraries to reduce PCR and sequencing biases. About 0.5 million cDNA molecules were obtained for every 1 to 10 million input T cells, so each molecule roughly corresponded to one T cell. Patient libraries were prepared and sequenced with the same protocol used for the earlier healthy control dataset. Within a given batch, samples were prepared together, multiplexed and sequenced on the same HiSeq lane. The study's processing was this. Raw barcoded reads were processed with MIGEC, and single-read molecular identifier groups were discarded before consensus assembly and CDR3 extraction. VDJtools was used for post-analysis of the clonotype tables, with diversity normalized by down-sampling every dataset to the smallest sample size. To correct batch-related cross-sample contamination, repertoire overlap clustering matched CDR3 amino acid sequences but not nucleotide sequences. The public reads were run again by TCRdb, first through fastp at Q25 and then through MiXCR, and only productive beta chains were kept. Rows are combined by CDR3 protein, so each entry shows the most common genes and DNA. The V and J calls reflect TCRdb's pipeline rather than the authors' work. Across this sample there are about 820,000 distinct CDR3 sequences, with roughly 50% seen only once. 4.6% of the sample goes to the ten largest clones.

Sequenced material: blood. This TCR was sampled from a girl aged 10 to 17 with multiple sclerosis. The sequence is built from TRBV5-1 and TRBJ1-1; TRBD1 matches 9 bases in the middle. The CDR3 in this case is CASSPGTGMMNTEAFF. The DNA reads TGCGCCAGCAGCCCCGGGACAGGGATGATGAACACTGAAGCTTTCTTT. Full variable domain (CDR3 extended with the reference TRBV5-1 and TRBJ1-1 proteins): KAGVTQTPRYLIKTRGQQVTLSCSPISGHRSVSWYQQTPGQGLQFLFEYFSETQRNKGNFPGRFSGRQFSNSRSEMNVSTLELGDSALYLCASSPGTGMMNTEAFFGQGTRLTVV.